This T cell receptor beta chain was obtained from a study of post-analysis software for immune sequencing data. Study-wide results and limits: TRBV segments more frequent in patients than in controls numbered roughly 5 and included TRBV5-6, TRBV5-1 and TRBV20-1.

Germline V gene data show CDR1 as SNHLY and CDR2 as FYNNEI. The germline V and J ends were trimmed by 5 bases and 6 bases, with 19 bases remaining between them. The CDR3 sequence is 16 residues long. Sequencing libraries made from TCR beta cDNA carried unique molecular identifiers. Researchers reported around 510,000 cDNA molecules coming from approximately 0.95 to 9.8 million T cells. TCRdb used MiXCR to reprocess the PCR reads, holding one entry per CDR3 protein. The sample carries 650,000 to 850,000 distinct CDR3 sequences, more than 45% recorded once. This clonotype was observed a single time. The antigen is undetermined.

Sequenced material: blood. The receptor was isolated from a girl between 5 and 17 years old with multiple sclerosis. The rearrangement joins TRBV2 to TRBJ2-2, with D tentatively TRBD1 (6 bases). This CDR3 reads CASSILQGTRPGELFF. The CDR3 coding sequence is TGTGCCAGCAGTATCCTACAGGGTACGCGTCCCGGGGAGCTGTTTTTT.